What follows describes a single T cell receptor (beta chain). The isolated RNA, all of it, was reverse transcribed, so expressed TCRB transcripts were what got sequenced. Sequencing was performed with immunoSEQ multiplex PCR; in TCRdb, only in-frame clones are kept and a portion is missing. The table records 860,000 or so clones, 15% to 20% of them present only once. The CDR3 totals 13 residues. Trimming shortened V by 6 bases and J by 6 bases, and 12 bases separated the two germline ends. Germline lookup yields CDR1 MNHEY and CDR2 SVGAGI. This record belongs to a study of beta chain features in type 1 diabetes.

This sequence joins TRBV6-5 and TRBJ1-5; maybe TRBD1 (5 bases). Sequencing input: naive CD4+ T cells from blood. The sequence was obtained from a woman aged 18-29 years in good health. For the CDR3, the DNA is TGTGCCAGCAGGGGGACTTTGGGTCAGCCCCAGCATTTT. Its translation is CASRGTLGQPQHF.